A selection of T cell receptor beta chains follows, all from one sample in a study of T cells in Graves' hyperthyroidism and ophthalmopathy. TCRdb ran MiXCR on the multiplex PCR reads and lists one entry per CDR3 protein. The sample lists 200,000 to 250,000 distinct CDR3 sequences; about 17% were seen once. Sequenced: blood. These receptors originate from a man aged 40-49 years with Graves' hyperthyroidism. Both conserved end residues are part of each CDR3. A D gene is named only where the DNA matches it firmly. Rows give clone size only sometimes, using once, few, many, or a class for an expanded clone.

CDR3 DNA: TGTGCCAGCAGCCAAGATCCGGGACTAGCAACCGAGCAGTACTTC
CDR3 protein: CASSQDPGLATEQYF
J gene: TRBJ2-7
V gene: TRBV4-2
clone size: -
D gene: TRBD2

CDR3 DNA: TGTGCCAGCAGCTTAATCAATAGAGGCTCCTACGAGCAGTACTTC
CDR3 protein: CASSLINRGSYEQYF
J gene: TRBJ2-7
V gene: TRBV11-2
clone size: -
D gene: -

CDR3 DNA: TGTGCCACCAGCAGAGAGGGAGCGACCGGGGAGCTGTTTTTT
CDR3 protein: CATSREGATGELFF
J gene: TRBJ2-2
V gene: TRBV15
clone size: -
D gene: -

CDR3 DNA: TGTGCCTGGAGGCCGGGACTAGCGGGAGGGATTCAGTACTTC
CDR3 protein: CAWRPGLAGGIQYF
J gene: TRBJ2-4
V gene: TRBV30
clone size: many
D gene: TRBD2

CDR3 DNA: TGCGCCAGCAGCCAGGACAGGGTCTCCTACGAGCAGTACTTC
CDR3 protein: CASSQDRVSYEQYF
J gene: TRBJ2-7
V gene: TRBV5-1
clone size: many
D gene: TRBD1

CDR3 DNA: TGTGCCAGCAGCCCCCCCCATGGGCGGACAGGGCGGGAGACCCAGTACTTC
CDR3 protein: CASSPPHGRTGRETQYF
J gene: TRBJ2-5
V gene: TRBV11-2
clone size: many
D gene: TRBD1

CDR3 DNA: TGTGCCAGCAGCTCGGAGGGGGCTTCACCCCTCCACTTT
CDR3 protein: CASSSEGASPLHF
J gene: TRBJ1-6
V gene: TRBV7-8
clone size: many
D gene: TRBD1

CDR3 DNA: TGTGCCAGCACCAACCCCCCTCACACCCCTGAAGCTTTCTTT
CDR3 protein: CASTNPPHTPEAFF
J gene: TRBJ1-1
V gene: TRBV12-3/TRBV12-4
clone size: many
D gene: -

CDR3 DNA: TGTGCCAGCAGTCACCGGCGGGGAGCGGGGGGACCCTACGAGCAGTACTTC
CDR3 protein: CASSHRRGAGGPYEQYF
J gene: TRBJ2-7
V gene: TRBV28
clone size: many
D gene: TRBD2

CDR3 DNA: TGTGCCACCAGCAGAGAACGGGGTCGGGTCGGAGAGCAGTACTTC
CDR3 protein: CATSRERGRVGEQYF
J gene: TRBJ2-7
V gene: TRBV15
clone size: many
D gene: -

CDR3 DNA: TGCGCCAGCAGCCAAGAAGCCGATACGCAGTATTTT
CDR3 protein: CASSQEADTQYF
J gene: TRBJ2-3
V gene: TRBV4-3
clone size: -
D gene: -

CDR3 DNA: TGCAGTGGGGCGACTTACCTCACCGGGGAGCTGTTTTTT
CDR3 protein: CSGATYLTGELFF
J gene: TRBJ2-2
V gene: TRBV20-1
clone size: many
D gene: -

CDR3 DNA: TGTGCCAGCAGCTTGAGTCTAGGAAAGGCCACTGAAGCTTTCTTT
CDR3 protein: CASSLSLGKATEAFF
J gene: TRBJ1-1
V gene: TRBV6-1
clone size: -
D gene: -

CDR3 DNA: TGTGCCAGCAGCCTAGCGCCTGGAAGCTCCTATAATTCACCCCTCCACTTT
CDR3 protein: CASSLAPGSSYNSPLHF
J gene: TRBJ1-6
V gene: TRBV11-1
clone size: many
D gene: -

CDR3 DNA: TGCGCCAGCAGCTTGATTCAGGTAGACGGGGAGCTGTTTTTT
CDR3 protein: CASSLIQVDGELFF
J gene: TRBJ2-2
V gene: TRBV5-1
clone size: -
D gene: -

CDR3 DNA: TGCAGTGCCCACCGGGACAGGGGGCATGAGCAGTACTTC
CDR3 protein: CSAHRDRGHEQYF
J gene: TRBJ2-7
V gene: TRBV20-1
clone size: once
D gene: TRBD1

CDR3 DNA: TGTGCCAGCAGTGACTCCGGGACAGCATACCAAGAGACCCAGTACTTC
CDR3 protein: CASSDSGTAYQETQYF
J gene: TRBJ2-5
V gene: TRBV6-1
clone size: many
D gene: TRBD1

CDR3 DNA: TGTGCTAGCAGCTTAGGAGATCAGAATGAGCAGTTCTTC
CDR3 protein: CASSLGDQNEQFF
J gene: TRBJ2-1
V gene: TRBV7-7
clone size: many
D gene: -

CDR3 DNA: TGTGCCAGCAGCTTGGATCGGGACGTTCGCACAGATACGCAGTATTTT
CDR3 protein: CASSLDRDVRTDTQYF
J gene: TRBJ2-3
V gene: TRBV5-6
clone size: few
D gene: -

CDR3 DNA: TGTGCCAGCAGCAAGCCTCTCACAGATACGCAGTATTTT
CDR3 protein: CASSKPLTDTQYF
J gene: TRBJ2-3
V gene: TRBV13
clone size: few
D gene: -

CDR3 DNA: TGTGCCAGCAGCCATCCCTCAGGTTGGGCGGGAGGCACCATATATTTT
CDR3 protein: CASSHPSGWAGGTIYF
J gene: TRBJ1-3
V gene: TRBV3-1
clone size: -
D gene: -

CDR3 DNA: TGTGCCAGCAGCACCATTAGAGGGGGCGCGGGACGGGGAGCTTCCTACGAGCAGTACTTC
CDR3 protein: CASSTIRGGAGRGASYEQYF
J gene: TRBJ2-7
V gene: TRBV5-6
clone size: few
D gene: -

CDR3 DNA: TGCAGCGTCTTAAGAACCTCTAGCACAGATACGCAGTATTTT
CDR3 protein: CSVLRTSSTDTQYF
J gene: TRBJ2-3
V gene: TRBV29-1
clone size: many
D gene: -

CDR3 DNA: TGTGCCAGCAGTCCCATTTTTGTAGCGGGGGGGCAGGATACGCAGTATTTT
CDR3 protein: CASSPIFVAGGQDTQYF
J gene: TRBJ2-3
V gene: TRBV7-2
clone size: many
D gene: TRBD2

CDR3 DNA: TGTGCCAGCAGCTTGTTGGGACAGGGTTTTGGCACCGGGGAGCTGTTTTTT
CDR3 protein: CASSLLGQGFGTGELFF
J gene: TRBJ2-2
V gene: TRBV5-6
clone size: -
D gene: TRBD1

CDR3 DNA: TGTGCCTGGAAGAGAGGGACAGGGGTAATCGGGAATGAAAAACTGTTTTTT
CDR3 protein: CAWKRGTGVIGNEKLFF
J gene: TRBJ1-4
V gene: TRBV30
clone size: many
D gene: TRBD1

CDR3 DNA: TGTGCCAGCTCAGGGATTACCAGCAATCAGCCCCAGCATTTT
CDR3 protein: CASSGITSNQPQHF
J gene: TRBJ1-5
V gene: TRBV18
clone size: many
D gene: -

CDR3 DNA: TGTGCCAGCAGCCACCCGAGAAGAGGGATAGATGAGCAGTTCTTC
CDR3 protein: CASSHPRRGIDEQFF
J gene: TRBJ2-1
V gene: TRBV6-1
clone size: many
D gene: -

CDR3 DNA: TGTGCCAGCAGTTACTCGACGGGGGGTCGTGAGCAGTTCTTC
CDR3 protein: CASSYSTGGREQFF
J gene: TRBJ2-1
V gene: TRBV6-2/TRBV6-3
clone size: -
D gene: TRBD2

CDR3 DNA: TGTGCCAGCAGCCCTACCGTGGGAGCCGGGGAGCTGTTTTTT
CDR3 protein: CASSPTVGAGELFF
J gene: TRBJ2-2
V gene: TRBV6-1
clone size: few
D gene: -

CDR3 DNA: TGCGCCAGCAGCCAGGGAGTAGCGCACGCCTACAATGAGCAGTTCTTC
CDR3 protein: CASSQGVAHAYNEQFF
J gene: TRBJ2-1
V gene: TRBV4-1
clone size: -
D gene: -

CDR3 DNA: TGCAGTGCTAAGGACAGTTATTATGGCTACACCTTC
CDR3 protein: CSAKDSYYGYTF
J gene: TRBJ1-2
V gene: TRBV20-1
clone size: many
D gene: -

CDR3 DNA: TGCAGTGCTAGCCGGGATACGCAGTATTTT
CDR3 protein: CSASRDTQYF
J gene: TRBJ2-3
V gene: TRBV20-1
clone size: many
D gene: -

CDR3 DNA: TGCAGTGCTAGATTTGGCGAGACCCAGTACTTC
CDR3 protein: CSARFGETQYF
J gene: TRBJ2-5
V gene: TRBV20-1
clone size: many
D gene: -

CDR3 DNA: TGCGCCAGCAGCCAATTAACTAGCGGGCAAACCGGGGAGCTGTTTTTT
CDR3 protein: CASSQLTSGQTGELFF
J gene: TRBJ2-2
V gene: TRBV4-3
clone size: -
D gene: TRBD2

CDR3 DNA: TGTGCCAGCAGTCTAACCCGAGGGGACGAGACCCAGTACTTC
CDR3 protein: CASSLTRGDETQYF
J gene: TRBJ2-5
V gene: TRBV7-2
clone size: many
D gene: -

CDR3 DNA: TGTGCCACTTTGGGGGGTTACCAAGAGACCCAGTACTTC
CDR3 protein: CATLGGYQETQYF
J gene: TRBJ2-5
V gene: TRBV25-1
clone size: few
D gene: -

CDR3 DNA: TGTGCCAGCAGCTTAGAACGGGGGGCAGGGGATACGCAGTATTTT
CDR3 protein: CASSLERGAGDTQYF
J gene: TRBJ2-3
V gene: TRBV5-5
clone size: -
D gene: -

CDR3 DNA: TGTGCCACCAGTGATTTGGGAGTAACCGGGGAGCTGTTTTTT
CDR3 protein: CATSDLGVTGELFF
J gene: TRBJ2-2
V gene: TRBV24-1
clone size: -
D gene: -

CDR3 DNA: TGTGCCAGCAGTCCCATCGGCCTAGCTGGAAATGAGCAGTTCTTC
CDR3 protein: CASSPIGLAGNEQFF
J gene: TRBJ2-1
V gene: TRBV7-9
clone size: many
D gene: -

CDR3 DNA: TGTGCCAGCAGCTTAGGGCCTAGCTTCGGCAATGAGCAGTTCTTC
CDR3 protein: CASSLGPSFGNEQFF
J gene: TRBJ2-1
V gene: TRBV11-2
clone size: -
D gene: -

CDR3 DNA: TGTGCCAGCACCATCAATTCCAGGGGGGATACGCAGTATTTT
CDR3 protein: CASTINSRGDTQYF
J gene: TRBJ2-3
V gene: TRBV28
clone size: few
D gene: TRBD1

CDR3 DNA: TGTGCCAGCAGTTACAAGGAGTGGCGTCAGCCCCAGCATTTT
CDR3 protein: CASSYKEWRQPQHF
J gene: TRBJ1-5
V gene: TRBV6-2/TRBV6-3
clone size: many
D gene: -

CDR3 DNA: TGTGCCAGCTCATTGCAGGGTTCGAGCTCCAATGAGCAGTTCTTC
CDR3 protein: CASSLQGSSSNEQFF
J gene: TRBJ2-1
V gene: TRBV18
clone size: many
D gene: -

CDR3 DNA: TGTGCCAGCAGTTACTCGACAGGGAATGAAAAACTGTTTTTT
CDR3 protein: CASSYSTGNEKLFF
J gene: TRBJ1-4
V gene: TRBV6-5
clone size: -
D gene: TRBD1

CDR3 DNA: TGTGCCAGCAGCTCCATGGGGTCGGGCGGACAGGACTTTTTAACCGGGGAGCTGTTTTTT
CDR3 protein: CASSSMGSGGQDFLTGELFF
J gene: TRBJ2-2
V gene: TRBV11-2
clone size: -
D gene: TRBD1

CDR3 DNA: TGTGCCAGCAGTTCGGGACTAGCGGGGGGCCTCGCTGATACGCAGTATTTT
CDR3 protein: CASSSGLAGGLADTQYF
J gene: TRBJ2-3
V gene: TRBV6-1
clone size: many
D gene: TRBD2

CDR3 DNA: TGTGCCAGCAGATTACAGGGTCTCCATGGCTACACCTTC
CDR3 protein: CASRLQGLHGYTF
J gene: TRBJ1-2
V gene: TRBV28
clone size: -
D gene: -

CDR3 DNA: TGCAGCGTTGATTTCCAGCGGGGTTCCTACAATGAGCAGTTCTTC
CDR3 protein: CSVDFQRGSYNEQFF
J gene: TRBJ2-1
V gene: TRBV29-1
clone size: many
D gene: TRBD2

CDR3 DNA: TGTGCCAGCAGTAACCGGGACAGGGTGTCTGGGGCCAACGTCCTGACTTTC
CDR3 protein: CASSNRDRVSGANVLTF
J gene: TRBJ2-6
V gene: TRBV6-5
clone size: few
D gene: TRBD1

CDR3 DNA: TGCGCCAGCAGCCAAGAGATGTCGGGTTCGACTGAAGCTTTCTTT
CDR3 protein: CASSQEMSGSTEAFF
J gene: TRBJ1-1
V gene: TRBV4-3
clone size: many
D gene: -

CDR3 DNA: TGTGCCAGCAGCCTACATCAGGGTCGAGAGGAGACCCAGTACTTC
CDR3 protein: CASSLHQGREETQYF
J gene: TRBJ2-5
V gene: TRBV4-2
clone size: few
D gene: -

CDR3 DNA: TGTGCCAGCAGCCCCGGGGGCGGGACTAGCGGCTCCTACGAGCAGTACTTC
CDR3 protein: CASSPGGGTSGSYEQYF
J gene: TRBJ2-7
V gene: TRBV7-6
clone size: many
D gene: TRBD2

CDR3 DNA: TGTGCCAGCTCACCGCCAGGGTTCAACGAGCAGTACTTC
CDR3 protein: CASSPPGFNEQYF
J gene: TRBJ2-7
V gene: TRBV18
clone size: many
D gene: -

CDR3 DNA: TGCAGTGCTAGGACAGTCTATGGCTACACCTTC
CDR3 protein: CSARTVYGYTF
J gene: TRBJ1-2
V gene: TRBV20-1
clone size: many
D gene: -